This TCR beta chain came from a study of PD-1 blockade in classical Hodgkin lymphoma. Time point denoted: cycle 4 day 1 (C4D1), after about 6 weeks of nivolumab. With no exception, relapse followed autologous stem cell transplantation in all patients, and brentuximab vedotin exposure varied. Relapsed/refractory classical Hodgkin lymphoma patients had complete, partial or progressive responses. The repertoire was sequenced with immunoSEQ multiplex PCR; TCRdb's copy has only in-frame clones and lacks some. The sample includes about 64,000 clones, 90% to 95% of them seen just once. The CDR3 covers 14 residues. In germline, CDR1 is LNHDA, CDR2 SQIVND (reference sequence). Trimming cost V 3 bases and J 3 bases, with 8 bases left between them.

V and J are TRBV19 and TRBJ2-2, with D hard to call. The receptor was derived from a human donor with classical Hodgkin lymphoma. Sequencing used peripheral blood mononuclear cells (PBMCs), obtained before the fourth cycle of nivolumab. In DNA, the CDR3 is TGTGCCAGTAGTATTTATCGCGACACCGGGGAGCTGTTTTTT. Protein product: CASSIYRDTGELFF.